This TCR beta chain was retrieved from a study of blood T cell repertoires in COVID-19. Study processing details: Using reference gene primer amplification, nucleated cell counts were estimated. Data came from immunoSEQ multiplex PCR; TCRdb stores just in-frame clones and leaves some out. V and J calls and clone size are as listed in that table; D and trimming were resolved from the DNA. This sample has some 130,000 clones, with roughly two thirds found just once. This CDR3 region has 15 residues. Germline CDR1 reads SGHRS; CDR2 reads YFSETQ. Deletions cut 4 bases from V and 4 bases from J, with 17 bases between.

The receptor was isolated from a woman aged 70-85 years with acute or convalescent COVID-19. Material for sequencing was peripheral blood. The V and J genes are TRBV5-1 and TRBJ2-5; TRBD2 might be the D (6 bases). The CDR3 DNA reads TGCGCCAGCAGCCCAACCGACCCGGGGGTAGAGACCCAGTACTTC. As protein: CASSPTDPGVETQYF.